This TCR beta chain was observed in a study of T-cell reconstitution after alpha-beta-depleted transplantation in children. This sample's TCRbeta library carried unique molecular identifier barcodes. TCRdb used MiXCR to reprocess the PCR reads, holding one entry per CDR3 protein. Among approximately 340,000 distinct CDR3 sequences listed, 10% were seen once. This CDR3 contains 15 residues. CDR1 and CDR2 from the germline V gene are SGHTA and FQGNSA. V was clipped by 5 bases and J by 4 bases, with 16 bases between them. The gene calls are TRBV7-2 and TRBJ2-3; no clear D gene. This TCR was recovered from a human donor who donated a stem cell graft to a child with acute lymphoblastic leukemia. The sample here was PBMCs from the stem cell graft donor, taken from the stem cell graft. CDR3 amino acids: CASSPSWGRSDTQYF. The CDR3 bases are TGTGCCAGCAGCCCCTCATGGGGTAGATCAGATACGCAGTATTTT. The complete variable domain, with remaining parts taken from reference TRBV7-2 and TRBJ2-3, reads GAGVSQSPSNKVTEKGKDVELRCDPISGHTALYWYRQSLGQGLEFLIYFQGNSAPDKSGLPSDRFSAERTGGSVSTLTIQRTQQEDSAVYLCASSPSWGRSDTQYFGPGTRLTVL.